These 14 T cell receptor beta chains were sequenced from one sample in a study of blood T cell repertoires in COVID-19. Measured with immunoSEQ multiplex PCR; TCRdb has only the in-frame clones, and not every one. The sample comprises roughly 300,000 clones, approximately 91% of which are singletons, and about 2.1% rests with the top ten. The specimen sequenced was PBMCs or T cells enriched from blood (not recorded which). The receptors come from a middle-aged woman with acute COVID-19.

In DNA, the CDR3 is TGTGCCAGCAGCTTACAGTTAGCAGGGGTCCACGAGCAGTACTTC. Translation gives CASSLQLAGVHEQYF. The rearrangement uses TRBV7-2 and TRBJ2-7, with D perhaps matching TRBD1 (6 bases). Trimming removed 2 bases from V and 5 bases from J, with 16 bases in between. Germline V lookup: CDR1 SGHTA, CDR2 FQGNSA. The CDR3 has 15 amino acids.

This chain links TRBV19 with TRBJ1-3; no definite D call. CDR1 is LNHDA, CDR2 SQIVND, per germline (reference sequence). V dropped 4 bases and J dropped 4 bases, with 14 bases sitting between them. The CDR3 length is 15 residues. The CDR3 coding sequence is TGTGCCAGTAGTACCCCCCGAGGTCCCGGAAACACCATATATTTT. It codes for CASSTPRGPGNTIYF. The full variable domain, completed using reference TRBV19 and TRBJ1-3, is DGGITQSPKYLFRKEGQNVTLSCEQNLNHDAMYWYRQDPGQGLRLIYYSQIVNDFQKGDIAEGYSVSREKKESFPLTVTSAQKNPTAFYLCASSTPRGPGNTIYFGEGSWLTVV.

The gene calls are TRBV6-5 and TRBJ1-1; D gene ambiguous. The germline V and J ends were trimmed by 1 base and 11 bases, with 11 bases remaining between them. The CDR3 has 12 amino acids. Germline assignment: CDR1 MNHEY and CDR2 SVGAGI. This chain's CDR3 is CASSYFEGFAFF. The CDR3 nucleotides are TGTGCCAGCAGTTACTTTGAGGGTTTCGCTTTCTTT.

This chain uses TRBV5-6 with TRBJ2-2, with D tentatively TRBD2 (5 bases). The germline V and J ends were trimmed by 2 bases and 0 bases, with 8 bases remaining between them. The CDR3 consists of 15 residues. CDR1 is SGHDT, CDR2 YYEEEE, per germline. The CDR3 nucleotides read TGTGCCAGCAGCTTTTACGGGACGAACACCGGGGAGCTGTTTTTT. Protein product: CASSFYGTNTGELFF.

The chain joins TRBV3-1 (or the pseudogene TRBV3-2) to TRBJ2-1; 10 positions agree with TRBD2. The CDR3 loop spans 16 amino acids. Germline trimming cut 3 bases from V and 7 bases from J; bases unmatched to any gene: 9. Germline V gene lookup returns CDR1 LGHDT and CDR2 YNNKEL (reference sequence). CDR3 bases: TGTGCCAGCAGCCACGAGCGGGGGGGCCTCGGGAATGAGCAGTTCTTC. Translation: CASSHERGGLGNEQFF.

This clone was counted between two and nine times. The V gene is TRBV4-1, the J gene TRBJ1-6, with TRBD1 matching 7 bases. CDR3 length equals 15 residues. J lost 9 bases, V lost 1 base, and 6 bases had no gene match. Germline assignment: CDR1 MGHRA and CDR2 YSYEKL. The CDR3 reads CASSQVTGAPSPLHF. The CDR3 DNA reads TGCGCCAGCAGCCAAGTCACAGGGGCGCCTTCACCCCTCCACTTT.

The rearrangement links TRBV11-2 to TRBJ2-5; tentative D call: TRBD2 (7 bases). The CDR3 totals 16 residues. Trimming left V 2 bases short and J 4 bases short, with 17 bases between. Germline V gene lookup returns CDR1 SGHAT and CDR2 FQNNGV. The CDR3: CASSLKGGAPPETQYF. CDR3 in DNA: TGTGCCAGCAGCTTAAAGGGGGGGGCACCCCCAGAGACCCAGTACTTC.

The chain uses TRBV5-1 and TRBJ2-7; weak D call: TRBD2 (6 bases). Germline CDR1 and CDR2: SGHRS and YFSETQ. With 0 bases removed from V and 2 bases from J, the gap between germline ends came to 21 bases. The CDR3 loop spans 18 amino acids. CDR3 sequence reads: CASSLVSPQAGIAYEQYF. DNA of the CDR3: TGCGCCAGCAGCTTGGTTTCCCCACAGGCGGGGATTGCCTACGAGCAGTACTTC.

The rearrangement joins TRBV6-2 or TRBV6-3 to TRBJ2-3; 8 positions agree with TRBD2. The V and J ends lost 1 base and 6 bases, in that order; junction bases with no gene match: 3. CDR1 and CDR2 from the germline V gene are MNHEY and SVGEGT. The CDR3 totals 14 residues. The DNA for the CDR3 is TGTGCCAGCAGTTACTACCAGCGGGGGGATACGCAGTATTTT. Translated, it gives CASSYYQRGDTQYF.

The CDR3 DNA sequence: TGTGCCAGCTCTCAACAGACAGGGGCTAATGAAAAACTGTTTTTT. It codes for CASSQQTGANEKLFF. The rearrangement joins TRBV18 to TRBJ1-4; 8 bases are a match to TRBD1. After removal of 6 bases from V and 3 bases from J, the junction contained 6 bases not matched to a gene. Germline CDR1 reads KGHSH; CDR2 reads LQKENI. The CDR3 extends over 15 amino acids.

This chain links TRBV7-6 with TRBJ1-4, with D hard to call. V lost 5 bases and J 2 bases, leaving 12 bases between the germline ends. This CDR3 contains 15 residues. From germline, CDR1 is SGHVS and CDR2 FNYEAQ. CDR3 region: CASSPSPGTNEKLFF. CDR3 nucleotides: TGTGCCAGCAGCCCGTCCCCGGGGACTAATGAAAAACTGTTTTTT.

This clone was detected once. Sequence at one end of the junction differs from germline and may be a read error. This chain links TRBV28 with TRBJ1-2, with 7 positions matching TRBD1. This CDR3 is built from 11 residues. Per germline, CDR1 MDHEN and CDR2 SYDVKM. The CDR3 DNA is TGTGCCAGCAGTTTAAAGGGACAGAGGGCCTTC. Translated: CASSLKGQRAF.

The V call is TRBV4-1, the J call TRBJ1-2; 7 nucleotides match TRBD1. The CDR3 spans 14 residues. V shed 2 bases, J shed 4 bases, and the junction held 4 bases outside the gene matches. In germline, CDR1 is MGHRA, CDR2 YSYEKL. This chain's CDR3 is CASSQPTGTYGYTF. The CDR3 nucleotides are TGCGCCAGCAGCCAACCGACAGGGACCTATGGCTACACCTTC.

The gene calls are TRBV7-9 and TRBJ2-2, with D unclear. Germline-derived CDR1 and CDR2 are SEHNR and FQNEAQ (reference sequence). V was trimmed by 2 bases and J by 2 bases, leaving 12 bases between them. CDR3 length: 16 residues. The chain's CDR3 is CASSLFSYANTGELFF. For the CDR3, the DNA is TGTGCCAGCAGCTTATTCTCCTACGCCAACACCGGGGAGCTGTTTTTT.